Below are 9 T cell receptor beta chains sequenced from a single sample in a study of T-cell memory formation after mild COVID-19. TCRdb called the 5' RACE reads again in MiXCR, with one record for every CDR3 protein. The top ten hold more than 20% of the sample, which has around 250,000 distinct CDR3 sequences, over 8.5% seen once. Material for sequencing was PBMCs or a T cell subset sorted from them (not recorded which). Receptors originate from a man between 18 and 29 years old who had mild COVID-19 (a few samples of this study predate the infection). Cell type and time point are not known.

The chain uses TRBV23-1 and TRBJ1-1; a weak D match, TRBD1 (5 bases). Being an ORF, TRBV23-1 has a function that is uncertain. The ends were cut back, 6 bases at V and 0 bases at J, with 8 bases in the middle. The CDR3 consists of 13 residues. The CDR3 DNA sequence: TGCGCCAGCAGCAGGGAGATGAACACTGAAGCTTTCTTT. Its protein product is CASSREMNTEAFF.

The chain has TRBV6-5 and TRBJ2-1, with 11 positions matching TRBD1. The J segment lost 4 bases and the V segment lost 6 bases, leaving 11 bases of the junction unmatched. Per the germline V gene, CDR1 is MNHEY and CDR2 is SVGAGI. The CDR3 is 17 amino acids. The CDR3 nucleotides read TGTGCCAGCAGCTCTGAGGGGACAGGGGGGGAATACAATGAGCAGTTCTTC. Its translation: CASSSEGTGGEYNEQFF.

The chain links TRBV6-6 to TRBJ2-1; D is ambiguous. V gave up 0 bases and J gave up 3 bases, with 6 bases separating them. The CDR3 spans 14 residues. Germline loops: CDR1 MNHNY, CDR2 SVGAGI (reference sequence). In DNA form, the CDR3 reads TGTGCCAGCAGTTACTCGACCTACTACAATGAGCAGTTCTTC. It specifies CASSYSTYYNEQFF.

The gene calls are TRBV4-1 and TRBJ2-2; D unresolved. CDR1 is MGHRA, CDR2 YSYEKL, per germline. CDR3 length equals 15 residues. Trimming stripped 0 bases from V and 3 bases from J, with 8 bases between. The CDR3 DNA is TGCGCCAGCAGCCAAGAAACATTGCACACCGGGGAGCTGTTTTTT. Residues: CASSQETLHTGELFF.

The rearrangement joins TRBV5-1 to TRBJ2-2; D not certain. Germline assignment: CDR1 SGHRS and CDR2 YFSETQ. The CDR3 totals 14 residues. V was shortened by 0 bases and J by 4 bases, with 7 bases between the two germline ends. CDR3 in DNA: TGCGCCAGCAGCTTGGAAACATTCACCGGGGAGCTGTTTTTT. This codes for CASSLETFTGELFF.

The V and J genes are TRBV10-1 and TRBJ1-1, with TRBD1 identical over 8 bases. The CDR3 length is 15 residues. Germline loops: CDR1 WNHNN, CDR2 SYGVQD (reference sequence). With V trimmed by 5 bases and J by 1 base, 6 bases remained unmatched. CDR3 sequence: CASSKRQGPNTEAFF. The CDR3 bases are TGCGCCAGCAGTAAAAGACAGGGGCCGAACACTGAAGCTTTCTTT.

This clonotype was seen ten or more times. The chain joins TRBV28 to TRBJ2-6, with D perhaps matching TRBD1 (5 bases). The CDR3 is 17 residues long. From germline, CDR1 is MDHEN and CDR2 SYDVKM. The ends were cut back, 2 bases at V and 0 bases at J, with 11 bases in the middle. The CDR3 sequence: CASSLGHPNSGANVLTF. CDR3 nucleotide sequence: TGTGCCAGCAGTTTAGGACACCCAAACTCTGGGGCCAACGTCCTGACTTTC.

As concerns this clonotype: At one end the junction does not follow the germline gene, possibly because of a read error. CDR3 region: CTSSQASQPQHF. CDR3 DNA: TGCACCAGCAGTCAGGCGAGTCAGCCCCAGCATTTT. This chain connects TRBV23-1 to TRBJ1-5; D ambiguous. TRBV23-1 is treated as an ORF (open reading frame) with a function not yet certain. This CDR3 spans 12 amino acids.

The chain employs TRBV7-9 and TRBJ2-1; tentative D call: TRBD1 (6 bases). Germline V CDR1 and CDR2: SEHNR, FQNEAQ (reference sequence). With 10 bases removed from V and 4 bases from J, the gap between germline ends came to 14 bases. This CDR3 is built from 13 residues. CDR3 coding DNA: TGTGCCACAGAACGGACAGATTACAATGAGCAGTTCTTC. Translation: CATERTDYNEQFF.